This T cell receptor (beta chain) came from a study of early T cells in non-severe SARS-CoV-2 infection. This clonotype was found many times. TCRdb ran MiXCR on the 5' RACE reads and lists one entry per CDR3 protein. The table shows fewer than 85,000 distinct CDR3 sequences, with roughly an eighth occurring only once. This CDR3 has 15 residues. The V and J ends lost 5 bases and 5 bases, in that order; junction bases with no gene match: 7. The V call is TRBV12-3 or TRBV12-4, the J call TRBJ2-2; TRBD2 matches at 8 bases. The material sequenced was whole blood. The sequence derives from an adult who was a healthcare worker with PCR-confirmed SARS-CoV-2 infection or an uninfected control (not recorded which). CDR3 in DNA: TGTGCCAGCAGTCCGGGGGGGGCGAGGACCGGGGAGCTGTTTTTT. Its protein is CASSPGGARTGELFF.